This T cell receptor beta chain was obtained from a study of T cells in Graves' hyperthyroidism and ophthalmopathy. From RNA transcripts, TCR beta CDR3 regions were amplified. When the TCR CDR3 underwent first-round RT-PCR, the HTBI primer set was used. TCRdb used MiXCR to reprocess the multiplex PCR reads, holding one entry per CDR3 protein. The sample lists hundreds of thousands of distinct CDR3 sequences, 15% to 18% occurring once. As to this clonotype: What it binds is not known.

Patients aged 18 to 65 had newly diagnosed hyperthyroidism lasting under 2 months. Study-wide findings and caveats: The model anticipated ophthalmopathy a median around 6 months pre-onset.

Trimming took 5 bases from V and 3 from J; bases not matched to a gene: 11. Germline V gene lookup returns CDR1 SGHTA and CDR2 FQGNSA. The CDR3 is 18 amino acids. The sequenced material came from blood. The receptor comes from a woman younger than 35 with Graves' hyperthyroidism that later progressed to Graves' ophthalmopathy. The chain links TRBV7-2 to TRBJ2-4; TRBD2 aligns across 12 bases. Here the CDR3 reads CASSTRTSGAGVKNIQYF. As DNA, the CDR3 is TGTGCCAGCAGCACCCGGACTAGCGGGGCGGGGGTCAAAAACATTCAGTACTTC.